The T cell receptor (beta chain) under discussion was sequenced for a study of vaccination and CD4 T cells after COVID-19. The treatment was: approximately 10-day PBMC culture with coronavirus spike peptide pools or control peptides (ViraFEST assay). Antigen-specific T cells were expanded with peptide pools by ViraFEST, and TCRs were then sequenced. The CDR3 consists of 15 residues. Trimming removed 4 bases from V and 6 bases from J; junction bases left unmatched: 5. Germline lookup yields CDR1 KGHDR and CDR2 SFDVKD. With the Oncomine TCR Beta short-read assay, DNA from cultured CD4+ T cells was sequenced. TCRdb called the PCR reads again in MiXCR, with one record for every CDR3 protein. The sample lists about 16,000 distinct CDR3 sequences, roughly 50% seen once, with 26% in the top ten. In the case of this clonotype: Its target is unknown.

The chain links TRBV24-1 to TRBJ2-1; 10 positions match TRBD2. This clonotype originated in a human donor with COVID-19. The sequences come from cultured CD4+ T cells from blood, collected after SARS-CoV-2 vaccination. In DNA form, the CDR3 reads TGTGCCACCAGTGAGTTGAGCGGGGGGGCCAATGAGCAGTTCTTC. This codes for CATSELSGGANEQFF.